These 28 T cell receptor beta chains originate from one sample sequenced in a study of shared clonotypes between healthy human individuals. Repertoires were generated with immunoSEQ multiplex PCR, while TCRdb's copy carries only in-frame clones and drops some. The sample lists some 2.4 million clones, 93% occurring once. The specimen sequenced was naive CD4+ T cells from PBMCs. Indicated subset: CD45RA+ positively selected. The receptors derive from a man aged 18 to 35 in good health. Some clones in this sample may be carry-over from other donors' samples.

Regarding this clone: Distinct nucleotide sequences in the sample also encode this CDR3. The J gene is TRBJ1-5, the V gene TRBV2; the match to TRBD1 covers 9 bases. Looked up from germline, CDR1 is SNHLY and CDR2 is FYNNEI. This CDR3 comprises 14 residues. V lost 6 bases, J lost 4 bases, and 4 bases stayed unmatched. The CDR3 here is CASSTGTGNQPQHF. The CDR3 coding sequence is TGTGCCAGCAGCACCGGGACAGGGAATCAGCCCCAGCATTTT.

V gene TRBV7-2 combines with J gene TRBJ1-2, with D maybe TRBD1 (6 bases). V was trimmed by 4 bases and J by 6 bases, leaving 21 bases between them. The CDR3 runs to 16 residues. Germline V CDR1 and CDR2: SGHTA, FQGNSA. The CDR3 DNA is TGTGCCAGCAGCTCCTCGGGGGTGTACAGGGTCCATGGCTACACCTTC. It specifies CASSSSGVYRVHGYTF.

This chain links TRBV30 with TRBJ1-2; D is unclear. Germline CDR1 is GTSNPN and CDR2 is SVGIG (reference sequence). V lost 3 bases and J lost 11, with 19 bases in between. The CDR3 spans 13 residues. Here the CDR3 reads CAWSIKSGTSYTF. DNA for the CDR3: TGTGCCTGGAGCATCAAATCGGGTACCAGTTACACCTTC.

The chain uses TRBV4-1 and TRBJ1-4; 11 nucleotides agree with TRBD1. Germline trimming cut 3 bases from V and 3 bases from J; bases unmatched to any gene: 12. This CDR3 is 19 amino acids long. The germline V gene has CDR1 MGHRA and CDR2 YSYEKL. CDR3 region: CASSQAGQGVKLSNEKLFF. Here the CDR3 DNA reads TGCGCCAGCAGCCAGGCGGGACAGGGGGTCAAGTTGTCTAATGAAAAACTGTTTTTT.

This chain connects TRBV16 to TRBJ1-2; D is undetermined. The germline V and J ends were trimmed by 4 bases and 0 bases, with 15 bases remaining between them. This CDR3 region has 16 residues. Germline-derived CDR1 and CDR2 are KGHSY and FQNENV. CDR3 bases: TGTGCCAGCAGCCCGCCCCTTTGGAAATCTAACTATGGCTACACCTTC. It encodes CASSPPLWKSNYGYTF.

This clone showed up just once. The chain joins TRBV4-3 to TRBJ2-2; TRBD1 or TRBD2 may be the D gene (5 bases each). V dropped 1 base and J dropped 7 bases, with 13 bases sitting between them. CDR3 size: 15 residues. CDR1 and CDR2 (germline): LGHNA, YSLEER. CDR3 DNA: TGCGCCAGCAGCCAAGGGGGTCGAGGGGTCGGGGAGCTGTTTTTT. It codes for CASSQGGRGVGELFF.

The J gene is TRBJ1-3, the V gene TRBV4-2; unclear D gene. Trimming pared 1 base from V and 3 bases from J, leaving 25 bases between. Per the germline V gene, CDR1 is LGHNA and CDR2 is YNFKEQ. The CDR3 sequence is 20 residues long. The DNA of the CDR3 is TGTGCCAGCAGCCAAGTGGTCCATTGGGTGGCCAGAGAGGGTGGAAACACCATATATTTT. Translation: CASSQVVHWVAREGGNTIYF.

This chain uses TRBV28 with TRBJ1-1; D possibly corresponds to TRBD1 (6 bases). V lost 7 bases, J lost 0 bases, and 9 bases lay in between. The CDR3 extends over 13 amino acids. The germline V gene encodes CDR1 MDHEN and CDR2 SYDVKM. As DNA, the CDR3 is TGTGCCAGCATGACAGGTCTGAACACTGAAGCTTTCTTT. This gives the protein CASMTGLNTEAFF.

V and J are TRBV5-4 and TRBJ2-1; D is undetermined. Germline assignment: CDR1 SGHNT and CDR2 YYREEE (reference sequence). The CDR3 contains 13 residues. V was trimmed by 2 bases and J by 6 bases, leaving 9 bases between them. The CDR3 sequence: CASSFSHGNEQFF. CDR3 coding DNA: TGTGCCAGCAGCTTCTCCCACGGCAATGAGCAGTTCTTC.

V usage is TRBV15 and J usage is TRBJ2-6; the D gene is possibly TRBD1 (6 bases). The germline V gene has CDR1 LNHNV and CDR2 YYDKDF (reference sequence). Between the trimmed V and J ends, which lost 0 bases and 0 bases, there was a span of 9 bases. The CDR3 consists of 17 residues. CDR3 coding DNA: TGTGCCACCAGCAGAGACCACAGGGACTCTGGGGCCAACGTCCTGACTTTC. Encoded protein: CATSRDHRDSGANVLTF.

About this clone itself: At the DNA level, this CDR3 is encoded by other sequences in the same sample as well. The V call is TRBV5-1, the J call TRBJ2-5; the D is unclear. V lost 4 bases and J 2 bases, leaving 3 bases between the germline ends. The germline CDR1 and CDR2 sequences are SGHRS and YFSETQ. This CDR3 comprises 11 residues. The CDR3 loop reads CASSLQETQYF. The CDR3 DNA reads TGCGCCAGCAGCCTGCAAGAGACCCAGTACTTC. The whole variable domain, remainder taken from reference TRBV5-1 and TRBJ2-5, is KAGVTQTPRYLIKTRGQQVTLSCSPISGHRSVSWYQQTPGQGLQFLFEYFSETQRNKGNFPGRFSGRQFSNSRSEMNVSTLELGDSALYLCASSLQETQYFGPGTRLLVL.

The gene calls are TRBV28 and TRBJ1-2; the D is unclear. This CDR3 has 11 amino acids. Germline-derived CDR1 and CDR2 are MDHEN and SYDVKM. V lost 4 bases to trimming and J lost 8 bases, with 8 bases between them. The CDR3 loop is CASSSPAGYTF. The CDR3 DNA reads TGTGCCAGCAGTTCCCCAGCAGGCTACACCTTC.

V is TRBV6-5 and J is TRBJ1-2; 8 bases agree with TRBD1. This CDR3 is 15 amino acids long. Germline lookup yields CDR1 MNHEY and CDR2 SVGAGI. The V and J ends lost 4 bases and 4 bases, in that order; junction bases with no gene match: 8. Here the CDR3 reads CASSSHRQGFYGYTF. In nucleotides, the CDR3 is TGTGCCAGCAGTTCCCACCGACAGGGGTTCTATGGCTACACCTTC.

The chain uses TRBV7-2 and TRBJ1-5; 8 bases line up with TRBD1. This CDR3 is built from 13 residues. From germline, CDR1 is SGHTA and CDR2 FQGNSA. The J segment lost 5 bases and the V segment lost 5 bases, leaving 2 bases of the junction unmatched. In nucleotides, the CDR3 is TGTGCCAGCAGCGCACAGGGGGATCAGCCCCAGCATTTT. Encoded protein: CASSAQGDQPQHF.

This clone occurred a few times. This chain links TRBV10-1 with TRBJ1-1; 8 bases align to TRBD1. Germline V lookup: CDR1 WNHNN, CDR2 SYGVQD (reference sequence). V lost 2 bases to trimming and J lost 12 bases; unmatched junction nucleotides: 2. The CDR3 contains 11 residues. Here the CDR3 DNA reads TGCGCCAGCAGTGAGGGACAGGGAACTTTCTTT. Protein sequence: CASSEGQGTFF.

About this clone: One end of the junction fails to match germline, which may point to a read error. The V call is TRBV7-8, the J call TRBJ2-2, with 10 nucleotides matching TRBD1. From germline, CDR1 is SGHVS and CDR2 FQNEAQ. The CDR3 spans 19 residues. The DNA of the CDR3 is TGTGCCAGCAGCGAGCGCCGGGACAGGGGCCTGGATAACACCAGGGAGCTGTTTTTT. This translates into CASSERRDRGLDNTRELFF.

V usage is TRBV28 and J usage is TRBJ2-7; maybe TRBD1 (6 bases). CDR1 MDHEN and CDR2 SYDVKM come from the germline V gene. The CDR3 spans 14 residues. Trimming took off 6 bases at V and 2 bases at J, with 14 bases between the two ends. This CDR3 is CASSVDSGTYEQYF. The CDR3 bases are TGTGCCAGCAGCGTGGACAGTGGGACCTACGAGCAGTACTTC.

This rearrangement joins TRBV7-3 to TRBJ2-7; the match to TRBD2 covers 13 bases. The CDR3 loop spans 15 amino acids. V trimming: 5 bases; J trimming: 4 bases; junction bases outside the gene matches: 5. CDR1 and CDR2 from the germline V gene are SGHTA and FQGTGA. Written as DNA, the CDR3 is TGTGCCAGCAGCCGAATACTAGCGGGAGGGTACGAGCAGTACTTC. As protein: CASSRILAGGYEQYF.

The chain recombines TRBV5-6 with TRBJ2-5, with TRBD1 identical over 7 bases. The CDR3 has 14 amino acids. V was pared by 6 bases and J by 4 bases, with 9 bases of the junction left unmatched. Germline-derived CDR1 and CDR2 are SGHDT and YYEEEE. DNA of the CDR3: TGTGCCAGCACCAGGGACAGAGTAGGAGAGACCCAGTACTTC. Translated, it gives CASTRDRVGETQYF.

The V gene is TRBV29-1, the J gene TRBJ2-3; 9 bases line up with TRBD2. CDR3 length: 14 amino acids. Germline CDR1 and CDR2: SQVTM and ANQGSEA. The V segment lost 5 bases and the J segment 4 bases; nucleotides outside the gene matches: 7. CDR3 residues: CSVFLAGEADTQYF. Here the CDR3 DNA reads TGCAGCGTTTTTTTAGCGGGAGAGGCAGATACGCAGTATTTT.

In DNA form, the CDR3 reads TGTGCCAGCAGCTTAAGGTCTCCGCGGCGGACAGGGGACAATCAGCCCCAGCATTTT. This translates into CASSLRSPRRTGDNQPQHF. The chain is built from TRBV7-2 and TRBJ1-5; 9 bases agree with TRBD1. Germline V lookup: CDR1 SGHTA, CDR2 FQGNSA. V was pared by 2 bases and J by 3 bases, with 14 bases of the junction left unmatched. This CDR3 is 19 amino acids long.

This rearrangement joins TRBV7-2 to TRBJ1-1; D is unclear. CDR1 and CDR2 from the germline V gene are SGHTA and FQGNSA. This CDR3 has 15 residues. The V gene lost 0 bases and the J gene lost 2 bases, with 10 bases spanning the gap. The CDR3 bases are TGTGCCAGCAGCTTAGCCCTACACCAAAACACTGAAGCTTTCTTT. Protein product: CASSLALHQNTEAFF.

V and J are TRBV4-3 and TRBJ2-6; tentatively, D is TRBD1 or TRBD2 (5 bases each). This CDR3 is 17 amino acids long. Germline CDR1 reads LGHNA; CDR2 reads YSLEER. V was pared by 0 bases and J by 2 bases, with 11 bases between. CDR3 in DNA: TGCGCCAGCAGCCAAGATCGAGGGACGGCTGGGGCCAACGTCCTGACTTTC. Its translation is CASSQDRGTAGANVLTF.

The chain links TRBV7-8 to TRBJ1-5, with TRBD1 matching over 12 bases. V gave up 0 bases and J gave up 2 bases; unmatched junction bases: 5. Germline CDR1 is SGHVS and CDR2 is FQNEAQ. This CDR3 is 18 amino acids long. The CDR3 DNA reads TGTGCCAGCAGCTTAGCGCGGGACAGGGGGCCTGGCAATCAGCCCCAGCATTTT. It specifies CASSLARDRGPGNQPQHF. Supplemented by reference TRBV7-8 and TRBJ1-5, the full variable domain reads GAGVSQSPRYKVAKRGQDVALRCDPISGHVSLFWYQQALGQGPEFLTYFQNEAQLDKSGLPSDRFFAERPEGSVSTLKIQRTQQEDSAVYLCASSLARDRGPGNQPQHFGDGTRLSIL.

The chain has TRBV19 and TRBJ1-3; D not certain. The CDR3 is made up of 10 amino acids. Deletions cut 7 bases from V and 4 bases from J, with 2 bases between. The germline V gene has CDR1 LNHDA and CDR2 SQIVND (reference sequence). The CDR3 spells CASMGNTIYF. For the CDR3, the DNA is TGTGCCAGTATGGGAAACACCATATATTTT.

The J gene is TRBJ2-7, the V gene TRBV27; 12 bases are shared with TRBD2. V shed 5 bases and J 4 bases; nucleotides not matched to a gene: 6. Germline V lookup: CDR1 MNHEY, CDR2 SMNVEV (reference sequence). CDR3 length equals 15 residues. The CDR3 DNA is TGTGCCAGCAGTCCCTGGACTAGCGGGACTTACGAGCAGTACTTC. This encodes CASSPWTSGTYEQYF.

The CDR3, as DNA: TGTGCCAGCAGCTTGGCCGGGACAGTCTCTCCTTATAGCAATCAGCCCCAGCATTTT. Its translation is CASSLAGTVSPYSNQPQHF. The rearrangement uses TRBV5-6 and TRBJ1-5; 7 positions match TRBD1. The CDR3 covers 19 residues. The germline V gene has CDR1 SGHDT and CDR2 YYEEEE. The J segment lost 0 bases and the V segment lost 0 bases, leaving 12 bases of the junction unmatched.

The chain is built from TRBV7-9 and TRBJ1-1; D unclear. This CDR3 region has 18 residues. Germline V gene sequence: CDR1 SEHNR, CDR2 FQNEAQ (reference sequence). V lost 3 bases, J lost 6 bases, and 26 bases lay in between. This CDR3 reads CASSLGRTDGQDTAEAFF. The CDR3 DNA reads TGTGCCAGCAGCTTGGGAAGAACAGACGGTCAAGATACTGCTGAAGCTTTCTTT.